This T cell receptor beta chain appears in the sequencing data of a study of regulatory T cells in long-lasting Graves disease (dated by TCRdb to about 2021). Some background on the complete study: In the newly diagnosed Graves' disease group, patients had been taking antithyroid drugs for less than 3 months. This study used TCR sequencing and RNA sequencing of peripheral blood to compare persistent Graves' disease patients against newly diagnosed Graves' disease patients. The study was registered as a clinical trial and conducted in China. TCR sequencing covered around 13 persistent and roughly 20 newly diagnosed Graves' disease patients, approximately 33 samples in total. Here is what the overall study found, with its caveats: Compared with newly diagnosed patients, patients with persistent Graves' disease had lower TCR Shannon entropy and fewer highly expanded clones, which suggests clonal expansion. The small sample size was acknowledged by the authors as a limitation that may reduce accuracy. TRBV28, TRBJ1-2 and TRBJ2-5 were preferentially used in persistent disease, while TRBV20-1 and TRBJ2-1 were favored in newly diagnosed disease. Sequencing and analysis were limited to the TCR beta chain. A larger number of public clonotypes was shared among persistent patients (around 2,500) than among newly diagnosed patients (about 990). The study examined only peripheral blood because the primary lesion, thyroid tissue, could not be accessed.

Taken with the paper, the label for time point translates to: newly diagnosed GD, antithyroid drugs for less than 3 months. RNA was extracted from PBMCs in TRIzol for both TCR sequencing and RNA sequencing. Graves' disease was diagnosed according to American Thyroid Association guidelines. Patients for the study were recruited at an endocrinology department in Xi'an, China. From each patient, around 9 milliliters of peripheral blood was collected into an EDTA anticoagulant tube. Ficoll Paque Plus density gradient separation was used to isolate PBMCs, and no further T cell sorting was performed. RNA quality was checked with an Agilent 2100 Bioanalyzer and agarose gel, and concentration with a NanoDrop 2000. Including the terminal cysteine and phenylalanine, the CDR3 comprises 15 residues. The sequence is cut down to CDR3 DNA, 45 bases in frame from base 1. CDR1 DFQATT and CDR2 SNEGSKA were looked up in the germline V gene (reference sequence). Trimming removed 6 bases from V and 5 bases from J; the gene matches leave 7 bases unexplained.

The sample holds many counts of this clonotype. What this receptor recognizes is not known. Qualities for individual bases were not recorded, and no much larger clone is one base off. Library creation used multiplex PCR. Sequencing relied on an Illumina HiSeq 4000. iRepertoire HTBI primers and Arm-PCR amplification of CDR3 regions were used to construct TCR beta libraries. Before sequencing, the PCR products went through gel purification. The authors' pipeline ran thus. A total of 62 TRBV and some 15 TRBJ segments were identified across samples and were used for gene usage analysis of CDR3 amino acid clonotypes. COPE and FqMerger were used to merge filtered high-quality paired reads into contigs. Contigs were aligned with BLAST to IMGT TRBV, TRBD and TRBJ reference genes, and CDR3 was defined per IMGT. Any clonotype with a frequency above 0.1% was counted as a highly expanded clone. Repertoire diversity was measured by Shannon entropy, and V-J evenness by the Gini coefficient. A clonotype was considered public if more than one individual shared it. TCRdb reprocessed the public reads (quality trimming at Q25 with fastp, clone calling with MiXCR) and kept in-frame beta chains. Rows matching on CDR3 protein sequence are summarized as one entry with the most common DNA and genes. The V and J calls reflect TCRdb's pipeline rather than the authors' work. The sample includes 500,000 to 700,000 distinct CDR3 sequences, with about 16% observed a single time. The ten largest clones take up 15% to 20% of the sample.

The sample also formed part of further work on T cells in Graves' hyperthyroidism and ophthalmopathy. The second study also describes: Stable Graves' hyperthyroidism was defined as the absence of progression to ophthalmopathy over 18 months of follow-up. The hyperthyroidism patients were between 18 and 65 years old and newly diagnosed, with a disease duration of less than 2 months. The study excluded patients with uncontrolled infections, other autoimmune diseases, pregnancy or lactation. Clinical symptoms, serum thyroxine and TRAb, thyroid ultrasound, and orbital computed tomography formed the basis for the diagnoses. For the first round of RT-PCR on the TCR CDR3, the HTBI primer set was used together with the Qiagen OneStep RT-PCR kit. Most expanded thyroid clonotypes (frequency above 0.001) were also detected in blood, a finding suggesting that blood repertoires may reflect thyroid immune responses. In cross-validation, a model built on a 13 V-J signature told ophthalmopathy apart from stable hyperthyroidism with 85% to 90% sensitivity and roughly 83% specificity, and in testing the same model reached 80%/75%. During validation, the model predicted progression to ophthalmopathy a median of about 6.3 months ahead of onset, with roughly 65% sensitivity and about 72% specificity. TCR V-J signatures able to tell the groups apart were searched for in a discovery cohort of some 97 patients, of whom over 40 had Graves' ophthalmopathy and roughly 59 had stable Graves' hyperthyroidism. Prospective prediction of ophthalmopathy was tested in an independent validation cohort of 18 to 20 hyperthyroidism patients and 15 to 17 patients who later progressed to ophthalmopathy. The 90 to 100 discovery patients were randomly divided into training and test sets at a 7:3 ratio. Thyroid tissue and blood T-cell repertoires from roughly 6 Graves' hyperthyroidism patients were also compared in the study. After blood sampling, hyperthyroidism patients were treated with methimazole at a starting dose of 30 mg daily, and ophthalmopathy patients were treated with high-dose intravenous methylprednisolone. The libraries were constructed in a second round of multiplex PCR and then size-selected and purified. The libraries were sequenced on an Illumina HiSeq2000 using paired-end 100 bp reads. SOAPnuke was used to process the raw data, throwing out any read that contained adapters or uncalled bases, had a mean Phred below 15, or lacked an exact constant-primer or identifier match. COPE v1.2.5 was used to merge high-quality paired reads, and clonotypes were defined as unique nucleotide sequences. MiTCR v1.1 was used to align the clonotypes against IMGT TRBV, TRBD and TRBJ reference segments. Analysis was restricted to V-J combinations with a frequency above 0.0001, which covered 99% to 99.2% of repertoires. A TCS score was defined as the ratio of F50 (clonal expansion) to E x V (chaos), with BLOSUM62-based TCRdist applied between CDR3 peptides within each V-J. Welch's t-statistics and random forest reduced several hundred V-J features to 10 to 15, which were used in a naive Bayes classifier (R e1071). No statistical method was used to fix the sample size in advance, and group allocation was not hidden from the investigators. The paper describes TCR Vbeta CDR3 sequencing of 140 or so peripheral blood samples, made up of some 42 ophthalmopathy patients, 70 to 75 hyperthyroidism patients and approximately 17 progressor patients.

The chain is assembled from TRBV20-1 and TRBJ2-3; TRBD2 fits 14 bases in the junction. The sample was peripheral blood mononuclear cells (PBMCs), taken at new diagnosis, from a patient treated with antithyroid drugs. This receptor was obtained from a woman aged 30 to 39 with Graves disease. Donor details come from another sample of the same person, matched by shared clones. The nucleotide sequence is given as TGCAGTGCAAGGCCGGGACTAGCGGGAGAAGATACGCAGTATTTT. It translates to CSARPGLAGEDTQYF.